This T cell receptor (beta chain) came from a study of T-cell reconstitution after alpha-beta-depleted transplantation in children. Trimming shortened V by 0 bases and J by 3 bases, and 6 bases separated the two germline ends. This CDR3 comprises 13 residues. Germline lookup yields CDR1 SGHRS and CDR2 YFSETQ. For TCRbeta, the library was prepared with unique molecular identifiers. TCRdb re-derived calls from the PCR reads in MiXCR, one entry per CDR3 protein. The data contain over 400,000 distinct CDR3 sequences, around 12% of them singletons. This clonotype was seen only a few times. The receptor was derived from a human donor who donated a stem cell graft to a child with combined immunodeficiency. The genes are TRBV5-1 and TRBJ1-1; D is ambiguous. This material consisted of PBMCs from the stem cell graft donor, taken from the stem cell graft. The CDR3 DNA reads as TGCGCCAGCAGCTTGGGGATGGACACTGAAGCTTTCTTT. Protein product: CASSLGMDTEAFF.